Below, 11 T cell receptor beta chains from the same sample are listed, as sequenced in a study of shared clonotypes between healthy human individuals. Profiling relied on immunoSEQ multiplex PCR, and the TCRdb table lists in-frame clones only, not all of them. The sample has about 2 million clones, approximately 94% seen once. Naive CD8 isolation took CD45RO-negative cells positively selected for CCR7 and excluded terminally differentiated effector memory CD45RA+ cells. The sample was naive CD8+ T cells sorted from blood. The receptors stem from a man between 18 and 29 years old in good health.

The chain couples TRBV12-5 to TRBJ1-2, with 9 bases matching TRBD1. Germline lookup yields CDR1 LGHNT and CDR2 FRNRAP. The V segment lost 1 base and the J segment 6 bases; nucleotides outside the gene matches: 12. This CDR3 comprises 17 residues. DNA for the CDR3: TGTGCTAGTGGTTTGGACTCGGGACAGGGAGGCGTGCATGGCTACACCTTC. This gives the protein CASGLDSGQGGVHGYTF.

The chain combines TRBV27 with TRBJ2-7, with 7 bases that match TRBD1. This CDR3 comprises 15 residues. Trimming at V came to 5 bases and at J to 4 bases, leaving 11 bases not matched to a gene. The germline gives CDR1 MNHEY, CDR2 SMNVEV (reference sequence). CDR3 sequence (DNA): TGTGCCAGCAGTCCCAGGACAGGTGACTATTACGAGCAGTACTTC. This translates into CASSPRTGDYYEQYF.

As concerns this clone: The sample has other DNA sequences that encode this CDR3 too. This chain links TRBV27 with TRBJ2-1, with a tentative D call TRBD2 (6 bases). The V end was cut by 5 bases, the J end by 4 bases, with 12 bases between. Germline assignment: CDR1 MNHEY and CDR2 SMNVEV (reference sequence). This CDR3 comprises 14 residues. As DNA, the CDR3 is TGTGCCAGCAGTCCCAGCGGGTCTTACAATGAGCAGTTCTTC. It encodes CASSPSGSYNEQFF.

Concerning this clone: This sample also contains other DNA sequences that code for the same CDR3. V is TRBV27 and J is TRBJ2-7; the D gene could be TRBD1 or TRBD2 (5 bases each). The germline CDR1 and CDR2 sequences are MNHEY and SMNVEV (reference sequence). Trimming shortened V by 6 bases and J by 0 bases, and 15 bases separated the two germline ends. The CDR3 extends over 15 amino acids. This CDR3 reads CASSFSAGPSYEQYF. As DNA, the CDR3 is TGTGCCAGCAGCTTTAGCGCAGGGCCCTCCTACGAGCAGTACTTC.

The chain carries TRBV7-3 and TRBJ2-7; TRBD2 might be the D (7 bases). Per the germline V gene, CDR1 is SGHTA and CDR2 is FQGTGA. Trimming stripped 5 bases from V and 1 base from J, with 21 bases between. CDR3 length: 17 residues. DNA of the CDR3: TGTGCCAGCAGCCCCTTGGGGGGGCAGGAGTTATCCTACGAGCAGTACTTC. It specifies CASSPLGGQELSYEQYF.

The CDR3 sequence is CSVEDGGRSPEETQYF. CDR3 bases: TGCAGCGTTGAAGACGGGGGCCGATCCCCGGAAGAGACCCAGTACTTC. The rearrangement links TRBV29-1 to TRBJ2-5; D may be TRBD1 or TRBD2 (6 bases each). This CDR3 region has 16 residues. V gave up 0 bases and J gave up 3 bases, with 17 bases separating them. Germline CDR1 and CDR2: SQVTM and ANQGSEA.

This chain uses TRBV5-6 with TRBJ1-1; no firm D call. The CDR3 is 13 residues long. Trimming stripped 4 bases from V and 0 bases from J, with 7 bases between. Germline lookup yields CDR1 SGHDT and CDR2 YYEEEE. CDR3 DNA sequence: TGTGCCAGCAGCCCTAGGTTGAACACTGAAGCTTTCTTT. Amino acids: CASSPRLNTEAFF.

The rearrangement uses TRBV7-2 and TRBJ1-5; TRBD1 matches at 8 bases. The CDR3 has 15 amino acids. J lost 2 bases, V lost 6 bases, and 6 bases had no gene match. CDR1 SGHTA and CDR2 FQGNSA come from the germline V gene. The CDR3 DNA follows: TGTGCCAGCAGTTTACAGGGGGAGGGCAATCAGCCCCAGCATTTT. It specifies CASSLQGEGNQPQHF. Complete variable domain (other parts from reference TRBV7-2 and TRBJ1-5): GAGVSQSPSNKVTEKGKDVELRCDPISGHTALYWYRQSLGQGLEFLIYFQGNSAPDKSGLPSDRFSAERTGGSVSTLTIQRTQQEDSAVYLCASSLQGEGNQPQHFGDGTRLSIL.

As regards this clone: The sample carries other DNA sequences with the same CDR3. This sequence joins TRBV4-1 and TRBJ2-7, with 7 bases aligning to TRBD2. V lost 0 bases, J lost 4 bases, and 6 bases stayed unmatched. Per the germline V gene, CDR1 is MGHRA and CDR2 is YSYEKL. The CDR3 totals 15 residues. The CDR3 region is CASSQDTGAGYEQYF. The CDR3 nucleotides read TGCGCCAGCAGCCAAGATACGGGAGCGGGGTACGAGCAGTACTTC.

The chain combines TRBV29-1 with TRBJ2-5; D uncertain. The CDR3 contains 13 residues. Germline assignment: CDR1 SQVTM and CDR2 ANQGSEA. Trimming removed 3 bases at V and 5 bases at J, with 13 bases between. As DNA, the CDR3 is TGCAGCGTTGACTGTCCGGAAGATGAGACCCAGTACTTC. Amino acid sequence: CSVDCPEDETQYF.

The table lists this clone with a count of one. V is TRBV4-1 and J is TRBJ1-5; no clear D gene. From germline, CDR1 is MGHRA and CDR2 YSYEKL. Trimming left V 1 base short and J 9 bases short, with 10 bases between. CDR3 size: 13 residues. In DNA, the CDR3 is TGCGCCAGCAGCCAAGTCGAACAATTGCCCCAGCATTTT. Translating it yields CASSQVEQLPQHF.